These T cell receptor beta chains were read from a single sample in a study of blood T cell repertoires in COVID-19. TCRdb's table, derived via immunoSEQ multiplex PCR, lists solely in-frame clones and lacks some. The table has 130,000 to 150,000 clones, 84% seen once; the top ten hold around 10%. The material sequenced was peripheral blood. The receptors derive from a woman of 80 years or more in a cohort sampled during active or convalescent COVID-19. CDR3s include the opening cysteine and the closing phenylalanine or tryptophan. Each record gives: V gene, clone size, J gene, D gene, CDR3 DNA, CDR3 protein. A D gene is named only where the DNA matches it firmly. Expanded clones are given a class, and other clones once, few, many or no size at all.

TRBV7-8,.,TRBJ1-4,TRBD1,TGTGCCAGCAGCTCTTGGACAGGGGTGAATGAAAAACTGTTTTTT,CASSSWTGVNEKLFF
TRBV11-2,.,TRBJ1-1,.,TGTGCCAGCAGCCCACCCCGTCGGGAGGCTGAAGCTTTCTTT,CASSPPRREAEAFF
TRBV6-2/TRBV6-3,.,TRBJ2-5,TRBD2,TGTGCCAGCAGCATAGCGGGGGTGTCCCGAGAGACCCAGTACTTC,CASSIAGVSRETQYF
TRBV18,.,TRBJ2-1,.,TGTGCCAGCTCACCAAAACTAGGAGTCTGGAATGAGCAGTTCTTC,CASSPKLGVWNEQFF
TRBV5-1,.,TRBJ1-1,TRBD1,TGCGCCAGCAGCCACGGACAGGCCAAGAACACTGAAGCTTTCTTT,CASSHGQAKNTEAFF
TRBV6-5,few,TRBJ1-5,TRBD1,TGTGCCAGCAGTTCGAGGGGGCTTCAGCCCCAGCATTTT,CASSSRGLQPQHF
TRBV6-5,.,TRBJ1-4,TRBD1,TGTGCCAGCAGCCCGGACAGGGCAACTAATGAAAAACTGTTTTTT,CASSPDRATNEKLFF
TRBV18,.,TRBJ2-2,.,TGTGCCAGCTCACCAGTCCGGGGGACCGGGGAGCTGTTTTTT,CASSPVRGTGELFF
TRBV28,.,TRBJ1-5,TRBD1,TGTGCCAGCAGTCCGACGACAGGGGGCTGGGGTCAGCCCCAGCATTTT,CASSPTTGGWGQPQHF
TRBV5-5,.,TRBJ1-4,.,TGTGCCAGCAGCTTGTGGCAGACTAATGAAAAACTGTTTTTT,CASSLWQTNEKLFF
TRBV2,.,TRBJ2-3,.,TGTGCCAGCAGTGATGCCGGGGCAGATACGCAGTATTTT,CASSDAGADTQYF
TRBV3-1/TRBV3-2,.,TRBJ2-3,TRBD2,TGTGCCAGCAGCCAAGTTGAGCGGGGAGGGGATACGCAGTATTTT,CASSQVERGGDTQYF
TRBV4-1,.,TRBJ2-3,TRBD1,TGCGCCAGCGCGGCCGGGACAGGGACAAATACGCAGTATTTT,CASAAGTGTNTQYF
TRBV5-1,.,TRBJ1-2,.,TGCGCCAGCAGCTTGCAGGGGCATGGCTACACCTTC,CASSLQGHGYTF
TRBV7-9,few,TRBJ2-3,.,TGTGCCAGCAGCTTAGTGATCCTAGCAGGAGATACGCAGTATTTT,CASSLVILAGDTQYF
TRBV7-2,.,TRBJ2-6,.,TGTGCCAGCAGCCTCAGTATCTCCTCTGGGGCCAACGTCCTGACTTTC,CASSLSISSGANVLTF
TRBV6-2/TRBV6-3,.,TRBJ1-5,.,TGTGCCAGCAGTTGGGACCAGGGGTTAAATCAGCCCCAGCATTTT,CASSWDQGLNQPQHF
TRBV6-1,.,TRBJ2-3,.,TGTGCCAGCAGTGAATTCCCCGGCGGGGCTAAGGGCGGAGATACGCAGTATTTT,CASSEFPGGAKGGDTQYF
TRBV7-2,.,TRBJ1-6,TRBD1,TGTGCCAGCAGCCCTGGACAGGAAAATTCACCCCTCCACTTT,CASSPGQENSPLHF
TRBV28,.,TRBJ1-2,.,TGTGCCAGCAGGATACAGGGAAGTGGCTACACCTTC,CASRIQGSGYTF
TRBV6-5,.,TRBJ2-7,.,TGTGCCAGCCGTTCGACAGGCTACGAGCAGTACTTC,CASRSTGYEQYF
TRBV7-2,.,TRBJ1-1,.,TGTGCCAGCAGCTTAGGTCCGGGTAACACTGAAGCTTTCTTT,CASSLGPGNTEAFF
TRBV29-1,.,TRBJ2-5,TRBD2,TGCAGCGCTTCAGGACTAGCGGGGATTTACCAAGAGACCCAGTACTTC,CSASGLAGIYQETQYF
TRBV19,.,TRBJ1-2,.,TGTGCCAGTAGTATGCTCCAGGTACTTGAAGGCTACACCTTC,CASSMLQVLEGYTF
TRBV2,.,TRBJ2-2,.,TGTGCCAGCAGTGAAGACAGGAACACCGGGGAGCTGTTTTTT,CASSEDRNTGELFF
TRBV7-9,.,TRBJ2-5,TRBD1,TGTGCCAGCAGCATGTGGACAGGGGGCGGGGAGACCCAGTACTTC,CASSMWTGGGETQYF
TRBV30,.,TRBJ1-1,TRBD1,TGTGCCTGGAGTGGGGACAGTTTTACTGAAGCTTTCTTT,CAWSGDSFTEAFF
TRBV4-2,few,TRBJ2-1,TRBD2,TGTGCCAGCAGCCAAGAGCCTAGCGGGTTCGTTTGGTATGAGCAGTTCTTC,CASSQEPSGFVWYEQFF
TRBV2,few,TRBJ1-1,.,TGTGCGTTAACAGGGAACACTGAAGCTTTCTTT,CALTGNTEAFF
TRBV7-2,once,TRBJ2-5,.,TGTGCCAGCAGCTTAGTGTCCGGGTCAGAGACCCAGTACTTC,CASSLVSGSETQYF
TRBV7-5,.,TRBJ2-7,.,TGTGCCAGAAGAAAAGCCCCTCCTTCCTACGAGCAGTACTTC,CARRKAPPSYEQYF
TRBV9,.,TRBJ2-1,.,TGTGCCAGCAGCGTAGCTAGGGGGGAGCAGTTCTTC,CASSVARGEQFF
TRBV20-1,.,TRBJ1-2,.,TGCAGTGCTAGTTCACAGTTGGGTGGCTACACCTTC,CSASSQLGGYTF
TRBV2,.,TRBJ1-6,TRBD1,TGTGCCAGCAGCGGACAGGGGGTAAATTCACCCCTCCACTTT,CASSGQGVNSPLHF
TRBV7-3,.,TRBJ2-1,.,TGTGCCAGCAGCAAACGACCGGGACACGAGCAGTTCTTC,CASSKRPGHEQFF
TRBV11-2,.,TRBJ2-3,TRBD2,TGTGCCAGCAGCTTAGATCGGCTAGCGGGGGGAAATACGCAGTATTTT,CASSLDRLAGGNTQYF
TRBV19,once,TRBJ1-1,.,TGTGCCAGTACTCGGACAGCCCTCCCCACGAACACTGAAGCTTTCTTT,CASTRTALPTNTEAFF
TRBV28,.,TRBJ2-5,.,TGTGCCAGCAGTTTAGGGGGCATGGGGGAGACCCAGTACTTC,CASSLGGMGETQYF
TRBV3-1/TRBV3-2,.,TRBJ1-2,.,TGTGCCAGCAGCCAACGGGGGGCGAGAGGCTACACCTTC,CASSQRGARGYTF
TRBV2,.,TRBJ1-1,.,TGTGCCAGCAGTGTTGAGGGGAACACTGAAGCTTTCTTT,CASSVEGNTEAFF
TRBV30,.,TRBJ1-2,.,TGTGCCTGGAGTCTCCGAGGAGGGACGAGAGTTTATGGCTACACCTTC,CAWSLRGGTRVYGYTF
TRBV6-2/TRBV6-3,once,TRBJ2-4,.,TGTGCCAGCAGTCTATCACAGGGAATAGCCAAAAACATTCAGTACTTC,CASSLSQGIAKNIQYF
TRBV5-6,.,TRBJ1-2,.,TGTGCCAGCAGCTGGGTAGAAGCCCGGAGCCAGGGGGGCTACACCTTC,CASSWVEARSQGGYTF
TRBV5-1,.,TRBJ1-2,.,TGCGCCAGCAGCTTGGCCTCAGGGGATGGCTACACCTTC,CASSLASGDGYTF
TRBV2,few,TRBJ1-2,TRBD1,TGTGCCAGCAGGGGACAGGGGAAGGACTATGGCTACACCTTC,CASRGQGKDYGYTF
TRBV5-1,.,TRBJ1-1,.,TGCGCCAGCAGATTTACAGGGCGGTATGGAGACACTGAAGCTTTCTTT,CASRFTGRYGDTEAFF
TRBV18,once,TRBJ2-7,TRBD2,TGTGCCAGCTCTCCTGGACTAGTCTGGAATGAGCAGTACTTC,CASSPGLVWNEQYF
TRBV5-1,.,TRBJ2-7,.,TGCGCCAGCAGCGTATCCGGGACATTCTCCTACGAGCAGTACTTC,CASSVSGTFSYEQYF
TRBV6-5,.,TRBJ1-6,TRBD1,TGTGCCAGCAGCTACAGGGGGACAGCAGGGAATTCACCCCTCCACTTT,CASSYRGTAGNSPLHF
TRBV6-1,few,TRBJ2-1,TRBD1,TGTGCCAGCAGTGATTATAGGGGGCCGGGGGAGCAGTTCTTC,CASSDYRGPGEQFF
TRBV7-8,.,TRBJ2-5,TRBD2,TGTGCCAGCAGCTTAGGATGGACTAGCGGGGCCAAAGAGACCCAGTACTTC,CASSLGWTSGAKETQYF
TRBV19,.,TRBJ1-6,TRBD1,TGTGCCAGTACCGAGGACAGGGTCGGTTCACCCCTCCACTTT,CASTEDRVGSPLHF
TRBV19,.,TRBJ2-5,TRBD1,TGTGCCAGTAGTATATCCGGGACAGGGCCTTTGAAGACCCAGTACTTC,CASSISGTGPLKTQYF
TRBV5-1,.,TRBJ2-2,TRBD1,TGCGCCAGCAGCTTGGACCGACAGGGAGCGACCGGGGAGCTGTTTTTT,CASSLDRQGATGELFF
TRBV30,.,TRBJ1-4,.,TGTGCCAGAAATCAGCGAGGGCTGGGTAATGAAAAACTGTTTTTT,CARNQRGLGNEKLFF
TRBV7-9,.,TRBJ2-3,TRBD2,TGTGCCAGCAGCCCGCCGGGGGGGCCAGTTGATACGCAGTATTTT,CASSPPGGPVDTQYF
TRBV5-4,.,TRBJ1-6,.,TGTGCCAGCAGCTTGTTGGCAGGGCAAGGTTCACCCCTCCACTTT,CASSLLAGQGSPLHF